This T cell receptor beta chain was observed in a study of T-cell memory formation after mild COVID-19. In the study overall: The two donors had largely donor-specific TCR clusters.

The CDR3 covers 16 residues. Trimming shortened V by 3 bases and J by 5 bases, and 18 bases separated the two germline ends. Germline V CDR1 and CDR2: LGHDT, YNNKEL (reference sequence). About this clonotype: Its antigen is undetermined.

TCR alpha and TCR beta cDNA libraries carrying sample barcodes and UMIs were produced by 5'RACE using constant-segment primers. TCRdb re-called the 5' RACE reads with MiXCR, one entry per CDR3 protein. The top ten clones hold 8.5% to 9% of a sample with approximately 400,000 distinct CDR3 sequences, 20% to 30% of them seen once. General study results and limits: Contracting CD4+ clones were located mainly in CM and EM, and CD8+ clones in EMRA. Some responding clones appeared in pre-infection memory, suggesting cross-reactive memory joined.

The specimen sequenced was PBMCs or a T cell subset sorted from them (not recorded which). The chain combines TRBV3-1 with TRBJ2-3; a possible D gene is TRBD2 (6 bases). This TCR derives from an adult woman who had mild COVID-19 (a few samples of this study predate the infection). Cell type and time point are not known. The CDR3 is CASSHAGRFEGDTQYF. The CDR3 nucleotides read TGTGCCAGCAGCCACGCGGGGAGATTCGAGGGAGATACGCAGTATTTT.